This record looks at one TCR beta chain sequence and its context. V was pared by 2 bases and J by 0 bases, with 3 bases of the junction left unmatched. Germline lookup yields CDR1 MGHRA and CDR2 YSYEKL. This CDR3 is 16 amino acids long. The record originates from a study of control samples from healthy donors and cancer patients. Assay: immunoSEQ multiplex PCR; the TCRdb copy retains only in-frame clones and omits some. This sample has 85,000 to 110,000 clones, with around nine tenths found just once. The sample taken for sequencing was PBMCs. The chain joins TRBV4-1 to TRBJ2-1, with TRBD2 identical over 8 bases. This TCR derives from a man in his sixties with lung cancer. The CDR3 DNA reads TGCGCCAGCAGCCAACGGGAGGGGGACTCCTACAATGAGCAGTTCTTC. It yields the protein CASSQREGDSYNEQFF.